The 29 T cell receptor beta chains listed next were all sequenced from one sample in a study of T-cell reconstitution after alpha-beta-depleted transplantation in children. The TCRbeta library was prepared with unique molecular identifiers. TCRdb re-called the PCR reads with MiXCR, one entry per CDR3 protein. The sample holds 200,000 to 250,000 distinct CDR3 sequences; under 13% are singletons and the top ten take 28%. The sequences come from PBMCs, collected before TCRalphabeta/CD19-depleted stem cell transplant. These receptors originate from a child less than two years old with acute myeloid leukemia, due to receive a stem cell transplant.

The V and J genes are TRBV7-9 and TRBJ1-5; D might be TRBD1 (5 bases). The CDR3 totals 15 residues. The germline V gene encodes CDR1 SEHNR and CDR2 FQNEAQ (reference sequence). V shed 7 bases and J shed 0 bases, with 13 bases lying between them. The CDR3 loop is CASTLRGYSNQPQHF. CDR3 nucleotides: TGTGCCAGCACCCTTAGGGGATATAGCAATCAGCCCCAGCATTTT.

This clonotype was seen many times. The rearrangement links TRBV4-1 to TRBJ1-1; the D is unclear. CDR3 length: 14 amino acids. CDR1 and CDR2 (germline): MGHRA, YSYEKL. V was cut by 0 bases and J by 2 bases, with 7 bases left in between. The CDR3 loop is CASSQDRSNTEAFF. The CDR3 DNA sequence: TGCGCCAGCAGCCAAGATCGCAGTAACACTGAAGCTTTCTTT.

The chain is built from TRBV29-1 and TRBJ1-3; TRBD1 matches at 7 bases. The CDR3 consists of 13 residues. With 4 bases clipped from V and 0 bases from J, the junction kept 0 bases outside the gene matches. In germline, CDR1 is SQVTM, CDR2 ANQGSEA. The CDR3 DNA follows: TGCAGCGTTGCAGGGGGCTCTGGAAACACCATATATTTT. This gives the protein CSVAGGSGNTIYF. The variable domain in full, completed from reference TRBV29-1 and TRBJ1-3, reads SAVISQKPSRDICQRGTSLTIQCQVDSQVTMMFWYRQQPGQSLTLIATANQGSEATYESGFVIDKFPISRPNLTFSTLTVSNMSPEDSSIYLCSVAGGSGNTIYFGEGSWLTVV.

This clonotype came up many times. This chain links TRBV5-1 with TRBJ1-5; D not certain. The ends were cut back, 2 bases at V and 7 bases at J, with 10 bases in the middle. The CDR3 is made up of 13 amino acids. Germline V gene data show CDR1 as SGHRS and CDR2 as YFSETQ. The DNA of the CDR3 is TGCGCCAGCAGCTTCGGGGATGGCCAGCCCCAGCATTTT. Translation: CASSFGDGQPQHF.

At least ten counts were recorded for this clonotype. The chain links TRBV14 to TRBJ1-2, with 9 bases lining up with TRBD1. J lost 8 bases, V lost 4 bases, and 8 bases had no gene match. This CDR3 has 14 residues. Germline lookup yields CDR1 SGHDN and CDR2 FVKESK. Here the CDR3 reads CASSRFTGGNGYTF. In DNA form, the CDR3 reads TGTGCCAGCAGCCGCTTCACAGGGGGCAACGGCTACACCTTC. The variable domain in full, completed from reference TRBV14 and TRBJ1-2, reads EAGVTQFPSHSVIEKGQTVTLRCDPISGHDNLYWYRRVMGKEIKFLLHFVKESKQDESGMPNNRFLAERTGGTYSTLKVQPAELEDSGVYFCASSRFTGGNGYTFGSGTRLTVV.

This clonotype was detected many times. The gene calls are TRBV24-1 and TRBJ2-2; 11 bases fit TRBD2. Losses at the gene ends were 4 bases for V and 7 bases for J; bases not matched to a gene: 16. This CDR3 has 19 residues. The germline gives CDR1 KGHDR, CDR2 SFDVKD. CDR3 nucleotide sequence: TGTGCCACCAGTGAGCGAATTACTAGCGGGAGAGCATATGGCGGGGAGCTGTTTTTT. Translated, it gives CATSERITSGRAYGGELFF.

This clonotype was recorded many times. The chain uses TRBV5-1 and TRBJ2-3; possibly TRBD2 for D (6 bases). The CDR3 has 15 amino acids. CDR1 and CDR2 from the germline V gene are SGHRS and YFSETQ. The V end lost 4 bases, the J end lost 0 bases, and 12 bases lay between the germline ends. The CDR3 DNA sequence: TGCGCCAGCAGCCCCGGGAGATCTAGCACAGATACGCAGTATTTT. It yields the protein CASSPGRSSTDTQYF.

The table lists this clonotype with many counts. CDR3: CASSFPLVNTGELFF. The CDR3 DNA reads as TGTGCCAGCAGCTTTCCTTTAGTGAACACCGGGGAGCTGTTTTTT. This rearrangement joins TRBV7-9 to TRBJ2-2; no clear D. Germline V gives CDR1 SEHNR, CDR2 FQNEAQ (reference sequence). This CDR3 has 15 residues. Deletions cut 3 bases from V and 1 base from J, with 9 bases between.

This clonotype was detected many times. The genes are TRBV10-3 and TRBJ1-1; tentative D call: TRBD1 (5 bases). The CDR3 length is 17 residues. The ends were cut back, 10 bases at V and 4 bases at J, with 28 bases in the middle. The germline gives CDR1 ENHRY, CDR2 SYGVKD. CDR3 region: CATSTAGGMGLGTEAFF. As DNA, the CDR3 is TGTGCCACCAGCACGGCGGGGGGAATGGGTTTGGGCACTGAAGCTTTCTTT.

The sample holds many counts of this clonotype. The gene calls are TRBV28 and TRBJ1-1, with D uncertain. Germline CDR1 reads MDHEN; CDR2 reads SYDVKM. The length of the CDR3 is 10 residues. V shed 3 bases and J shed 10 bases, with 6 bases lying between them. The DNA for the CDR3 is TGTGCCAGCAGTTTTAAATCAGCTTTCTTT. Protein product: CASSFKSAFF.

This clonotype was seen many times. V is TRBV12-3 or TRBV12-4 and J is TRBJ1-2; D is uncertain. Between the trimmed V and J ends, which lost 3 bases and 5 bases, there was a span of 10 bases. CDR3 length: 13 residues. The CDR3 nucleotides read TGTGCCAGCAGTTTGGAAGGGTTTTATGGCTACACCTTC. As protein: CASSLEGFYGYTF.

Concerning this clonotype itself: A much larger clone differs by one base, so this may be a read error. This chain uses TRBV13 with TRBJ2-1, with 7 bases identical to TRBD2. Per the germline V gene, CDR1 is PRHDT and CDR2 is FYEKMQ (reference sequence). CDR3 length: 14 amino acids. CDR3 DNA: TGTGCCAGCACTTCCGGGACTACCTACAATGGGCAGTTCTTC. Its protein is CASTSGTTYNGQFF. The full variable domain, rest sourced from reference TRBV13 and TRBJ2-1, is AAGVIQSPRHLIKEKRETATLKCYPIPRHDTVYWYQQGPGQDPQFLISFYEKMQSDKGSIPDRFSAQQFSDYHSELNMSSLELGDSALYFCASTSGTTYNGQFFGPGTRLTVL.

This clonotype was seen at least ten times. The chain combines TRBV20-1 with TRBJ2-1, with 8 bases matching TRBD2. The CDR3 length is 14 residues. V shed 3 bases and J 8 bases; nucleotides not matched to a gene: 9. From germline, CDR1 is DFQATT and CDR2 SNEGSKA (reference sequence). This chain's CDR3 is CSASQKRESHEQFF. The DNA for the CDR3 is TGCAGTGCTAGTCAGAAGCGGGAGAGCCATGAGCAGTTCTTC.

This clonotype was recorded many times. The J gene is TRBJ1-5, the V gene TRBV20-1; D not resolved. The CDR3 spans 13 residues. Trimming removed 3 bases from V and 6 bases from J, with 12 bases in between. Germline V gene sequence: CDR1 DFQATT, CDR2 SNEGSKA (reference sequence). The CDR3 coding sequence is TGCAGTGCTAGTTCGGGGATGGGTCAGCCCCAGCATTTT. It translates to CSASSGMGQPQHF.

This clonotype was seen repeatedly, ten times or more. The CDR3 loop is CSAGRDNTGELFF. The CDR3 nucleotides are TGCAGTGCTGGTCGGGACAACACCGGGGAGCTGTTTTTT. J is TRBJ2-2 and V is TRBV20-1, with D perhaps assigned TRBD1 or TRBD2 (5 bases each). CDR1 and CDR2 (germline): DFQATT, SNEGSKA (reference sequence). Trimming pared 5 bases from V and 2 bases from J, leaving 9 bases between. The CDR3 spans 13 residues.

This clonotype was found a few times. The chain uses TRBV18 and TRBJ1-6, with 8 bases that match TRBD1. The V and J ends lost 6 bases and 3 bases, in that order; junction bases with no gene match: 4. Germline V gene sequence: CDR1 KGHSH, CDR2 LQKENI. The CDR3 has 15 amino acids. CDR3 bases: TGTGCCAGCTCGCGACAGGGGCTCTATAATTCACCCCTCCACTTT. Protein: CASSRQGLYNSPLHF.

There are many counts of this clonotype. The rearrangement uses TRBV24-1 and TRBJ2-3; 8 bases align to TRBD2. J gave up 3 bases and V 2 bases, and 6 bases lay outside the gene matches. The CDR3 runs to 16 residues. CDR1 and CDR2 (germline): KGHDR, SFDVKD. CDR3 loop: CATSDSSREGTDTQYF. CDR3 in DNA: TGTGCCACCAGTGATTCCTCTCGGGAGGGAACAGATACGCAGTATTTT.

Ten or more counts support this clonotype. The chain joins TRBV29-1 to TRBJ2-5, with TRBD2 as a possible D gene (7 bases). Germline assignment: CDR1 SQVTM and CDR2 ANQGSEA. Trimming removed 7 bases at V and 5 bases at J, with 14 bases between. The CDR3 is made up of 12 amino acids. The CDR3, as DNA: TGCAGCGACCGGGGGGCTAGGGAGACCCAGTACTTC. This translates into CSDRGARETQYF.

This clonotype showed up just a few times. Sequence at one end of the junction differs from germline and may be a read error. The rearrangement uses TRBV28 and TRBJ1-2; D is uncertain. The CDR3 runs to 12 residues. Germline CDR1 MDHEN, CDR2 SYDVKM. The CDR3 sequence is CAGGASKYGYTF. CDR3 coding DNA: TGTGCCGGAGGAGCCTCTAAGTATGGCTACACCTTC.

At least ten counts were recorded for this clonotype. This sequence joins TRBV5-1 and TRBJ1-4; D is unresolved. Per the germline V gene, CDR1 is SGHRS and CDR2 is YFSETQ. The CDR3 covers 15 residues. V was cut by 0 bases and J by 5 bases, with 11 bases left in between. The CDR3 region has the DNA TGCGCCAGCAGCTTGGGAGCAAGACCGAATGAAAAACTGTTTTTT. Amino acids: CASSLGARPNEKLFF.

This clonotype was recorded many times. The chain has TRBV3-1 and TRBJ2-3, with TRBD1 identical over 9 bases. Germline values: CDR1 LGHDT, CDR2 YNNKEL (reference sequence). CDR3 size: 17 residues. V lost 0 bases and J lost 1; bases outside the gene matches: 5. The CDR3 loop is CASSQDLRTGGTDTQYF. In DNA, the CDR3 is TGTGCCAGCAGCCAAGATCTTAGGACAGGGGGCACAGATACGCAGTATTTT.

In this sample, this clonotype turned up many times. The chain has TRBV28 and TRBJ2-3; TRBD2 agrees at 10 bases. After removal of 7 bases from V and 1 base from J, the junction contained 2 bases not matched to a gene. Germline V CDR1 and CDR2: MDHEN, SYDVKM. The CDR3 consists of 14 residues. This chain's CDR3 is CASTLAGGTDTQYF. In DNA form, the CDR3 reads TGTGCCAGCACCCTAGCGGGGGGCACAGATACGCAGTATTTT.

This clonotype was observed a few times. CDR3 DNA sequence: TGTGCCAGCAGCTCGCCCCCGGGACTAGCGGGAAGCTCCTACAATGAGCAGTTCTTC. Translated: CASSSPPGLAGSSYNEQFF. The genes are TRBV11-1 and TRBJ2-1; 13 nucleotides match TRBD2. V lost 4 bases, J lost 0 bases, and 9 bases stayed unmatched. The CDR3 has 19 amino acids. Germline-derived CDR1 and CDR2 are SGHAT and FQDESV (reference sequence). Full variable domain (missing parts from reference TRBV11-1 and TRBJ2-1): EAEVAQSPRYKITEKSQAVAFWCDPISGHATLYWYRQILGQGPELLVQFQDESVVDDSQLPKDRFSAERLKGVDSTLKIQPAELGDSAMYLCASSSPPGLAGSSYNEQFFGPGTRLTVL.

This clonotype has at least ten counts. The chain recombines TRBV20-1 with TRBJ2-7; 7 positions agree with TRBD1. The germline V gene encodes CDR1 DFQATT and CDR2 SNEGSKA (reference sequence). The CDR3 length is 12 residues. J was trimmed by 4 bases and V by 4 bases; bases with no gene match: 4. Here the CDR3 reads CSAIGQEYEQYF. CDR3 sequence (DNA): TGCAGTGCTATTGGACAGGAGTACGAGCAGTACTTC.

This rearrangement joins TRBV12-3 or TRBV12-4 to TRBJ1-1, with unresolved D. Trimming removed 1 base from V and 5 bases from J, with 8 bases in between. The length of the CDR3 is 13 residues. The chain's CDR3 is CASSLGGLTEAFF. The CDR3 DNA reads as TGTGCCAGCAGTTTAGGGGGTTTGACTGAAGCTTTCTTT.

This clonotype showed up many times. The chain couples TRBV12-3 or TRBV12-4 to TRBJ2-7; D not resolved. Trimming removed 5 bases at V and 1 base at J, with 9 bases between. The CDR3 contains 13 residues. CDR3 residues: CASSTDGSYEQYF. DNA for the CDR3: TGTGCCAGCAGTACGGACGGATCCTACGAGCAGTACTTC.

This clonotype was recorded many times. The genes are TRBV7-3 and TRBJ2-2; D is possibly TRBD2 (6 bases). The CDR3 runs 16 residues. V was pared by 5 bases and J by 0 bases, with 13 bases between. Per the germline V gene, CDR1 is SGHTA and CDR2 is FQGTGA. CDR3 sequence reads: CASSPKRAANTGELFF. In DNA, the CDR3 is TGTGCCAGCAGCCCCAAGCGGGCCGCGAACACCGGGGAGCTGTTTTTT.

At least ten counts were recorded for this clonotype. V and J are TRBV20-1 and TRBJ1-1; maybe TRBD1 (5 bases). The CDR3 is 13 residues long. The V end was cut by 6 bases, the J end by 6 bases, with 17 bases between. Germline V lookup: CDR1 DFQATT, CDR2 SNEGSKA (reference sequence). CDR3 DNA sequence: TGCAGTGCCTCCACAGGAGAGACCGCTGAAGCTTTCTTT. Protein product: CSASTGETAEAFF.

There are many counts of this clonotype. This chain uses TRBV4-2 with TRBJ1-2, with D possibly matching TRBD1 (5 bases). CDR1 is LGHNA and CDR2 is YNFKEQ in the germline V gene. The length of the CDR3 is 12 residues. V shed 1 base and J shed 8 bases, with 8 bases lying between them. This CDR3 reads CASSQGSGGYTF. The CDR3 DNA reads as TGTGCCAGCAGCCAAGGGTCAGGGGGCTACACCTTC.